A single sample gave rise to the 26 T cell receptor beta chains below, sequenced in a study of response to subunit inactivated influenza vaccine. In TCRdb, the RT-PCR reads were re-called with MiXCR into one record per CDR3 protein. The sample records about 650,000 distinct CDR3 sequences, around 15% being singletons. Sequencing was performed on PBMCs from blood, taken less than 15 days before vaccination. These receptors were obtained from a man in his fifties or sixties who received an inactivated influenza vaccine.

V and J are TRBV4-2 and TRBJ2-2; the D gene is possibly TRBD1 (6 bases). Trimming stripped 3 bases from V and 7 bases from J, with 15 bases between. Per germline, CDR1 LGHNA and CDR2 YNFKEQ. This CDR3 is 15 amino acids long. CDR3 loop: CASSQRTAPGGELFF. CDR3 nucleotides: TGTGCCAGCAGCCAGCGGACAGCCCCCGGCGGGGAGCTGTTTTTT.

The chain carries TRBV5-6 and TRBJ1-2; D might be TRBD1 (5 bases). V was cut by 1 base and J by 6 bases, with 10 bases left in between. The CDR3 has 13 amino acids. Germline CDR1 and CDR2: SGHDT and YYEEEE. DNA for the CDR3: TGTGCCAGCAGCTTGAAAGGGGCGAATGGCTACACCTTC. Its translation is CASSLKGANGYTF.

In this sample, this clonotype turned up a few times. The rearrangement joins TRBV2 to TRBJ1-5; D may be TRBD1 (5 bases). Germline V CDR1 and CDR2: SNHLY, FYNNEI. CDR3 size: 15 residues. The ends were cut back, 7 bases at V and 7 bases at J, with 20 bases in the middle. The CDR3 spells CASTSQGGGFQPQHF. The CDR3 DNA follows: TGTGCCAGCACCTCGCAGGGAGGAGGCTTCCAGCCCCAGCATTTT. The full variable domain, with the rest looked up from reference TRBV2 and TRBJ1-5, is EPEVTQTPSHQVTQMGQEVILRCVPISNHLYFYWYRQILGQKVEFLVSFYNNEISEKSEIFDDQFSVERPDGSNFTLKIRSTKLEDSAMYFCASTSQGGGFQPQHFGDGTRLSIL.

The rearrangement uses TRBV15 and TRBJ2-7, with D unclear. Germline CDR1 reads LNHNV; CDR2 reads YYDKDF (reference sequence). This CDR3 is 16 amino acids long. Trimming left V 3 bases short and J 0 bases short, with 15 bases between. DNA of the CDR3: TGTGCCACCAGCAGTCTCAGCACTACAACCTCCTACGAGCAGTACTTC. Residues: CATSSLSTTTSYEQYF.

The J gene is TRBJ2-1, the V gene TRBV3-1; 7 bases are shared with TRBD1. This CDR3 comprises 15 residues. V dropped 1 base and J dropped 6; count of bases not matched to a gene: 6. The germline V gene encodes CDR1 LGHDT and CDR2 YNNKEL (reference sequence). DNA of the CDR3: TGTGCCAGCAGCCAAGTCGGGACAGAGTCCAATGAGCAGTTCTTC. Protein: CASSQVGTESNEQFF.

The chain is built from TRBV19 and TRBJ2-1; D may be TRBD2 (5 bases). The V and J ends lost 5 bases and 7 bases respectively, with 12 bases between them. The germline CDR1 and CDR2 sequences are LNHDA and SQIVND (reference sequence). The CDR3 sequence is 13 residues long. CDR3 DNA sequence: TGTGCCAGTAGTGTCGGGGTTGTTAATGAGCAGTTCTTC. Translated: CASSVGVVNEQFF.

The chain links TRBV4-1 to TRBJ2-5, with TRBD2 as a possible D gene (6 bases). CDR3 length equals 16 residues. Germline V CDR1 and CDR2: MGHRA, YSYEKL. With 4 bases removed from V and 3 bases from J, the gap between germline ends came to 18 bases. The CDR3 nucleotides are TGCGCCAGCAGCCTTGGTCCTCGGACTACCAAAGAGACCCAGTACTTC. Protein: CASSLGPRTTKETQYF.

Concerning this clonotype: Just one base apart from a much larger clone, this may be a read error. The DNA of the CDR3 is TGCAGTGCTGGCCGGTGGCCCTCCTACAATGAGCAGTTCTTC. Protein product: CSAGRWPSYNEQFF. The V gene is TRBV20-1, the J gene TRBJ2-1, with D uncertain. The CDR3 is 14 amino acids. The ends were cut back, 5 bases at V and 0 bases at J, with 11 bases in the middle. The germline CDR1 and CDR2 sequences are DFQATT and SNEGSKA (reference sequence).

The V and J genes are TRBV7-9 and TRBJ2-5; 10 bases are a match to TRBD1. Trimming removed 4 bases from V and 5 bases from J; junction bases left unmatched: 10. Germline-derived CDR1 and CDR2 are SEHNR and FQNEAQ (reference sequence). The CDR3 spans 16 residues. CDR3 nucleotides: TGTGCCAGCAGCTCCAGCCGACAGGGGGCTTGGGAGACCCAGTACTTC. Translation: CASSSSRQGAWETQYF.

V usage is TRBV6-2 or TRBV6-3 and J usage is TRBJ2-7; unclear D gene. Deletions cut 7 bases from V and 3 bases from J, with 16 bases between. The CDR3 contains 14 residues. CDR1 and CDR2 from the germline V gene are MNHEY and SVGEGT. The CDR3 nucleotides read TGTGCCAGCACCCCCGGCGGCTGGAACTACGAGCAGTACTTC. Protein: CASTPGGWNYEQYF.

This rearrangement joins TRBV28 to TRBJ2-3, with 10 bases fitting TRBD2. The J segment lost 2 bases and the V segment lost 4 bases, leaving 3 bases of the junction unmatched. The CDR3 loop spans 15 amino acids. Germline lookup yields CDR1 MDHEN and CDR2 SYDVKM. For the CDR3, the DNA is TGTGCCAGCAGTTATGGACTAGCGGCCACAGATACGCAGTATTTT. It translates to CASSYGLAATDTQYF.

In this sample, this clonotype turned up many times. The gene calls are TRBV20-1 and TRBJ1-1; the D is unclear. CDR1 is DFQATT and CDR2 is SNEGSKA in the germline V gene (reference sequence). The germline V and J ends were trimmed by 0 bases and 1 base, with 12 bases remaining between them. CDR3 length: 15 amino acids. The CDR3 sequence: CSARDRRVGNTEAFF. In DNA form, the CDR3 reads TGCAGTGCTAGAGACCGGCGAGTAGGGAACACTGAAGCTTTCTTT.

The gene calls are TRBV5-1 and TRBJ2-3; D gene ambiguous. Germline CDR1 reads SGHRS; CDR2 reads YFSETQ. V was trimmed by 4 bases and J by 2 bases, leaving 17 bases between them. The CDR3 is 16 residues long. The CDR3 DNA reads TGCGCCAGCAGCCCGACCTCTAGTGGTCCCACAGATACGCAGTATTTT. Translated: CASSPTSSGPTDTQYF.

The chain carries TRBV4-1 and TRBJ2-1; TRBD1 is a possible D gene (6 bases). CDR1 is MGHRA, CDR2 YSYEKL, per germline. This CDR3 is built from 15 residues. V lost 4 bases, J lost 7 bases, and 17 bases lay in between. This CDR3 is CASSPPRGSVNEQFF. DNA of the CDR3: TGCGCCAGCAGCCCTCCTAGGGGGTCGGTAAATGAGCAGTTCTTC.

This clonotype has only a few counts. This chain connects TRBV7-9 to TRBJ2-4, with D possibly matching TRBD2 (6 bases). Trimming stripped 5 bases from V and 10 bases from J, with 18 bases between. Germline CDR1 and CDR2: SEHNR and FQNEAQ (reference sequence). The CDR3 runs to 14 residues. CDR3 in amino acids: CASSQRDGSFIQYF. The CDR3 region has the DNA TGTGCCAGCAGCCAACGGGACGGGAGTTTTATTCAGTACTTC.

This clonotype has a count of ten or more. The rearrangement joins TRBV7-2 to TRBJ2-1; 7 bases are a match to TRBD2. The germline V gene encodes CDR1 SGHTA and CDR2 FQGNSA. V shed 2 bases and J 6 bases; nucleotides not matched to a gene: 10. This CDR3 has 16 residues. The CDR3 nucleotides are TGTGCCAGCAGCTTACTTGGGGCGGGAGTGGGCAATGAGCAGTTCTTC. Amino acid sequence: CASSLLGAGVGNEQFF. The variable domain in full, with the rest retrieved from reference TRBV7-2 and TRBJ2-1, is GAGVSQSPSNKVTEKGKDVELRCDPISGHTALYWYRQSLGQGLEFLIYFQGNSAPDKSGLPSDRFSAERTGGSVSTLTIQRTQQEDSAVYLCASSLLGAGVGNEQFFGPGTRLTVL.

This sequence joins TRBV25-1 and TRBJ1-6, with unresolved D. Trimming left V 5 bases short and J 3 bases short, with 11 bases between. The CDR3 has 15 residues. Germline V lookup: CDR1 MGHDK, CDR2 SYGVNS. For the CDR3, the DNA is TGTGCCAGCAGTCCCCACGGATTCTATAATTCACCCCTCCACTTT. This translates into CASSPHGFYNSPLHF.

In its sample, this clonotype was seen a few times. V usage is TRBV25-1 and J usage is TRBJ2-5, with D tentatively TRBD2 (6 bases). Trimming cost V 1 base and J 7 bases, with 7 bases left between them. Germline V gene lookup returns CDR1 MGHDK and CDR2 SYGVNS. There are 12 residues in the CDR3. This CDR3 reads CASSELGGTQYF. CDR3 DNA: TGTGCCAGCAGTGAATTGGGAGGGACCCAGTACTTC.

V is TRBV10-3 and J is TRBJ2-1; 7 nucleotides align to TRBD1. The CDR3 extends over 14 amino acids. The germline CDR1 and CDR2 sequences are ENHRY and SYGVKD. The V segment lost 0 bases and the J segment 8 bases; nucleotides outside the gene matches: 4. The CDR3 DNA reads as TGTGCCATCAGTGAGTCGGGACAGTTTGATGAGCAGTTCTTC. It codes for CAISESGQFDEQFF.

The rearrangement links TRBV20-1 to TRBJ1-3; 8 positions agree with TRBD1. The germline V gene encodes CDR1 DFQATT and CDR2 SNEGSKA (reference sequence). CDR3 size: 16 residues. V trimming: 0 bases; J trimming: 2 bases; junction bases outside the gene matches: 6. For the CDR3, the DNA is TGCAGTGCTAGAGATATGGACAGGGCTGCTGGAAACACCATATATTTT. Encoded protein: CSARDMDRAAGNTIYF.

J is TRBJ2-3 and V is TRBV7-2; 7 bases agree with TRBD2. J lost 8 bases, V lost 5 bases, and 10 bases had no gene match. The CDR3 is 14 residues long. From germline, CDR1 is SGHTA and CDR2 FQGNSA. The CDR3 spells CASSLGGLAGTQYF. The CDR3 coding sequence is TGTGCCAGCAGCCTGGGAGGTTTAGCGGGTACGCAGTATTTT.

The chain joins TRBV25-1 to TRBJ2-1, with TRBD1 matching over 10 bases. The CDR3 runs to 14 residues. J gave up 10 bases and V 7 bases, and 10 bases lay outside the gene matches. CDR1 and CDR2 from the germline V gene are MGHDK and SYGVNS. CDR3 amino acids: CASILTGGYGEQFF. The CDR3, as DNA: TGTGCCAGCATTCTGACAGGGGGCTACGGGGAGCAGTTCTTC.

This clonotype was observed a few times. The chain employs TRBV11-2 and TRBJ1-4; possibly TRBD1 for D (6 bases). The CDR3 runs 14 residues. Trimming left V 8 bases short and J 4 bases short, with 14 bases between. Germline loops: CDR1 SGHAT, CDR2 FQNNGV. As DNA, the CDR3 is TGTGCCAGCGGAATAGGACAGCTTAATGAAAAACTGTTTTTT. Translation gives CASGIGQLNEKLFF.

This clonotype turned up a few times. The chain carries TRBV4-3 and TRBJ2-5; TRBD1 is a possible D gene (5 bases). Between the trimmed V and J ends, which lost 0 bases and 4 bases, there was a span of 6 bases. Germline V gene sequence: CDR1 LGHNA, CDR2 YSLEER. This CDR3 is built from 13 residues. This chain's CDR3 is CASSQDTGETQYF. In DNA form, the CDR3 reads TGCGCCAGCAGCCAAGATACAGGAGAGACCCAGTACTTC.

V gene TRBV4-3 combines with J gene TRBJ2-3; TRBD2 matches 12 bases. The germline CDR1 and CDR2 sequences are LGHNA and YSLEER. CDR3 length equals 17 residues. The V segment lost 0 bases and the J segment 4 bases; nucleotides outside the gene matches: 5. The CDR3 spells CASSQDRLAGDPDTQYF. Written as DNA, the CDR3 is TGCGCCAGCAGCCAAGATCGACTAGCGGGAGATCCAGATACGCAGTATTTT.

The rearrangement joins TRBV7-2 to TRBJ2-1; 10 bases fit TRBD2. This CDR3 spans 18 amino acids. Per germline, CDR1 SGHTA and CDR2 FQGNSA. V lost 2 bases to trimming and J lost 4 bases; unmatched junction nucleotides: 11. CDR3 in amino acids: CASSLSSASGGIYNEQFF. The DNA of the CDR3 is TGTGCCAGCAGCTTATCGTCAGCTAGCGGGGGTATTTACAATGAGCAGTTCTTC.